This T cell receptor beta chain was sequenced for a study of cytomegalovirus exposure and HLA in healthy donors. Findings of the study overall: In a later analysis, V- and J-gene trimming of beta chains associated with a DCLRE1C missense variant, replicated independently. In a later analysis, the majority of CMV-associated beta chains seemingly showed HLA restriction.

V was trimmed by 0 bases and J by 3 bases, leaving 6 bases between them. Germline V gene sequence: CDR1 SGHAT, CDR2 FQNNGV. The CDR3 contains 15 residues. Notes on this clone: Its antigen is unidentified.

The PCR employed 60 Vbeta primers together with 13 Jbeta primers. Here immunoSEQ multiplex PCR was the method, and the copy in TCRdb shows in-frame clones only, minus some. The profile shows some 59,000 clones, approximately 82% of them singletons. Sequencing used PBMCs. This rearrangement joins TRBV11-2 to TRBJ2-6; D gene uncertain. The receptor comes from a young woman in good health and CMV-seronegative. DNA for the CDR3: TGTGCCAGCAGCTTAGACGGGTATGGGGCCAACGTCCTGACTTTC. This translates into CASSLDGYGANVLTF.